Sequencing of this TCR beta chain was carried out in a study of T cell repertoires in cytomegalovirus infection. Study background: It was the public TCR beta signatures that indicated both CMV infection and matching HLA type. Study-wide points: Summed frequency of public TCR beta families distinguished CMV carriers with the relevant HLA. The ex vivo response showed dominance by HLA-C-restricted CMV-specific TCR beta clonotypes.

About this clonotype: Its matching antigen is unknown.

TCRdb independently ran MiXCR on the reads; one entry per CDR3 protein. The table has more than 500,000 distinct CDR3 sequences, about 17% seen once. Germline CDR1 and CDR2: DFQATT and SNEGSKA (reference sequence). The J segment lost 1 base and the V segment lost 3 bases, leaving 1 base of the junction unmatched. This CDR3 has 14 amino acids. The clonotype comes from a human donor in good health (CMV status not recorded). Some clones in this sample may be carry-over from other donors' samples. Sequenced material: CD8+ T cells from PBMCs. The gene calls are TRBV20-1 and TRBJ2-3; 10 nucleotides match TRBD1. CDR3: CSARGTGGTDTQYF. In DNA, the CDR3 is TGCAGTGCTAGGGGGACAGGGGGCACAGATACGCAGTATTTT.